This T cell receptor beta chain was documented in a study of regulatory T cells in long-lasting Graves disease (dated by TCRdb to the early 2020s). The study in broad terms: In the newly diagnosed Graves' disease group, patients had been taking antithyroid drugs for less than 3 months. Persistent Graves' disease patients were compared with newly diagnosed Graves' disease patients by peripheral blood TCR sequencing and RNA sequencing. The study took place in China and was registered as a clinical trial. TCR sequencing covered some 13 persistent and roughly 20 newly diagnosed Graves' disease patients, about 35 samples in total.

The sample's time point, from its label and the paper: newly diagnosed GD, antithyroid drugs for less than 3 months. For both TCR sequencing and RNA sequencing, RNA was extracted from PBMCs using TRIzol. The diagnosis of Graves' disease followed American Thyroid Association guidelines. Recruitment of patients was carried out at an endocrinology department in Xi'an, China. From each patient, approximately 9.9 milliliters of peripheral blood was collected into an EDTA anticoagulant tube. Ficoll Paque Plus density gradient separation was used to isolate PBMCs, and no further T cell sorting was performed. An Agilent 2100 Bioanalyzer and agarose gel were used to check RNA quality, while a NanoDrop 2000 measured RNA concentration. Study-wide conclusions, independent of this receptor: Lower TCR Shannon entropy and fewer highly expanded clones were observed in persistent Graves' disease patients than in newly diagnosed patients, which suggested clonal expansion. TRBV28, TRBJ1-2 and TRBJ2-5 were preferentially used in persistent disease, while TRBV20-1 and TRBJ2-1 were favored in newly diagnosed disease. The authors acknowledged the small sample size as a limitation that may reduce accuracy. A larger number of public clonotypes was shared among persistent patients (about 2,700) than among newly diagnosed patients (about 990). Because the primary lesion, thyroid tissue, could not be accessed, the study looked at peripheral blood alone. Only the TCR beta chain was sequenced and analyzed.

As for this clonotype: The target of this receptor is not known. The record has no base qualities; no much larger clone is one base away.

Including the terminal cysteine and phenylalanine, the CDR3 comprises 12 residues. Solely the CDR3 DNA is kept, with 36 bases framed from the first base. Looking up the germline V gene (reference sequence) yields CDR1 MNHEY and CDR2 SMNVEV. Trimming costs V 4 bases and J 6 bases, and their ends lie 7 bases apart. The library relied on multiplex PCR. The sequencer was an Illumina HiSeq 4000. CDR3 regions were amplified by Arm-PCR with iRepertoire HTBI primers to construct TCR beta libraries. Before sequencing, the PCR products underwent gel purification. On the study's bioinformatics: Across samples, around 58 TRBV and approximately 15 TRBJ segments were identified and used for gene usage analysis of CDR3 amino acid clonotypes. Filtered high-quality paired reads were merged into contigs using COPE and FqMerger. BLAST was used to align contigs to IMGT TRBV, TRBD and TRBJ reference genes, and CDR3 was defined according to IMGT. Highly expanded clones were defined as clonotypes with a frequency above 0.1%. Shannon entropy was used to measure repertoire diversity, and the Gini coefficient was used to measure V-J evenness. A clonotype was considered public if more than one individual shared it. TCRdb reanalyzed the raw reads on its own, using fastp at Q25 for trimming and MiXCR for clone calling, and kept in-frame beta chains. Merged by CDR3 protein, the rows form single entries marked with the most common genes and DNA. The authors' filters were not applied to this entry. The sample table holds around 400,000 distinct CDR3 sequences, of which around 16% were seen once. The leading ten clones occupy 22% of the sample.

The sequence links TRBV27 to TRBJ1-5, with no D gene named confidently. This material consisted of peripheral blood mononuclear cells (PBMCs), taken at new diagnosis, from a patient treated with antithyroid drugs. This sequence originates from a female donor with Graves disease. The CDR3 corresponds to CASSSAGQPQHF. The nucleotide sequence reads TGTGCCAGCAGTTCGGCGGGTCAGCCCCAGCATTTT.